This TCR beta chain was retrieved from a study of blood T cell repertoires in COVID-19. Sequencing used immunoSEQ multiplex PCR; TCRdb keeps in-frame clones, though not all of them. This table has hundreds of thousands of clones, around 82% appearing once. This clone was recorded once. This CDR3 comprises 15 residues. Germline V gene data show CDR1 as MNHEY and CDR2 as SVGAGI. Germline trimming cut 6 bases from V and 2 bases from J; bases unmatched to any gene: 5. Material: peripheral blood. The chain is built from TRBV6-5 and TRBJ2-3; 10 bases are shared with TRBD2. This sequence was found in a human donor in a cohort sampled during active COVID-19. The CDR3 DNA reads TGTGCCAGCAGCTCACTAGCGGGGATCACAGATACGCAGTATTTT. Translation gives CASSSLAGITDTQYF.